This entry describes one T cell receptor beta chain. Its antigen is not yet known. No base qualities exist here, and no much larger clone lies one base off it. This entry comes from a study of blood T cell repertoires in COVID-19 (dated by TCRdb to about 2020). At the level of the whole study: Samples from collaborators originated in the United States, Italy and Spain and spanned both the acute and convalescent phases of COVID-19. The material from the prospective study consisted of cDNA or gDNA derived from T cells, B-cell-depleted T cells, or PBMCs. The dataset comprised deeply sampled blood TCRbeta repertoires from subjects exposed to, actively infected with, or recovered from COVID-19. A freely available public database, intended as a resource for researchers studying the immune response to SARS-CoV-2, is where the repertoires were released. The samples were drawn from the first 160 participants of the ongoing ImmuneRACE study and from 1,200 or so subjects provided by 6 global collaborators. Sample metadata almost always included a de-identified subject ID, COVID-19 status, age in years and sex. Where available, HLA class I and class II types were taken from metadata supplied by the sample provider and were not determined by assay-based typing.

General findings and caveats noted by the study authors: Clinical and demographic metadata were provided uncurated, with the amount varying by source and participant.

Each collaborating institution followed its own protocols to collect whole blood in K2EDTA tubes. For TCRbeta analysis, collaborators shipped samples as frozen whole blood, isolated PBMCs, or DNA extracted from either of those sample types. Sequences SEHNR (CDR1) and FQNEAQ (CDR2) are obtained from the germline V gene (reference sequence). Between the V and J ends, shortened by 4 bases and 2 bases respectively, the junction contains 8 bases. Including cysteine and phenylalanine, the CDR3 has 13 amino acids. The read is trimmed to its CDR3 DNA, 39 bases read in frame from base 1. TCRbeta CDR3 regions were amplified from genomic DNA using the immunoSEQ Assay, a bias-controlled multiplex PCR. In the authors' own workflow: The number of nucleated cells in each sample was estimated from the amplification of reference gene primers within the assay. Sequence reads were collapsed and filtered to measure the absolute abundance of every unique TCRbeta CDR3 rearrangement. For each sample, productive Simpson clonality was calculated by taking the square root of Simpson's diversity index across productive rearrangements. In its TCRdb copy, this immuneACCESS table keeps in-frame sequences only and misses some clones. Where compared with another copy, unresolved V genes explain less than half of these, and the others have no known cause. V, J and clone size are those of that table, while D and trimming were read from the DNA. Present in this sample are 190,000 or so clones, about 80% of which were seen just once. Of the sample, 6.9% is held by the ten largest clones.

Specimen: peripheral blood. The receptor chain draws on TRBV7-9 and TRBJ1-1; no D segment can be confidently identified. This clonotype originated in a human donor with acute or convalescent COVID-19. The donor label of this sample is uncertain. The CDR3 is CASSSLLNTEAFF. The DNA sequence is TGTGCCAGCAGCTCCCTACTCAACACTGAAGCTTTCTTT.